Below are 4 T cell receptor beta chains sequenced from a single sample in a study of shared clonotypes between healthy human individuals (dated by TCRdb to 2018 to 2021). The library relied on the immunoSEQ multiplex PCR assay. TCRdb's version of the immuneACCESS table is confined to in-frame rearrangements and falls short of the full clone set. An unresolved V gene accounts for under half of the shortfall where checked; the remainder is of unknown origin. The sample data list about 2,500,000 clones, and approximately 90% of these were observed just once. More than 0.12% of the sample is taken by the ten largest. The specimen sequenced was naive CD4+ T cells sorted from blood. The meaning of the sample's cell subset or site label: CD45RA+ positively selected. The receptors stem from a man aged 18 to 29 in good health.

With respect to this clone: The sample carries other DNA sequences with the same CDR3. The genes are TRBV7-9 and TRBJ1-1; no reliable D call. V dropped 2 bases and J dropped 2 bases, with 6 bases sitting between them. The CDR3 extends over 13 amino acids. Germline CDR1 reads SEHNR; CDR2 reads FQNEAQ (reference sequence). CDR3 residues: CASSLTGNTEAFF. The CDR3 coding sequence is TGTGCCAGCAGCTTAACCGGTAACACTGAAGCTTTCTTT.

The genes are TRBV10-3 and TRBJ1-6, with a weak D call TRBD1 (6 bases). The CDR3 is 15 residues long. Germline CDR1 reads ENHRY; CDR2 reads SYGVKD. V dropped 4 bases and J dropped 7 bases, with 14 bases sitting between them. The CDR3 bases are TGTGCCATCAGTGCCTTATTGCAGGGGAATTCACCCCTCCACTTT. Protein sequence: CAISALLQGNSPLHF.

This chain joins TRBV5-1 and TRBJ2-2; D may be TRBD1 (6 bases). V shed 1 base and J shed 6 bases, with 16 bases lying between them. CDR1 and CDR2 (germline): SGHRS, YFSETQ. The CDR3 is 16 amino acids. The CDR3 nucleotides are TGCGCCAGCAGCTTGTCGCCCACAGGGTCCTCCGGGGAGCTGTTTTTT. This gives the protein CASSLSPTGSSGELFF.

This clone has just a few counts. The same CDR3 is also encoded by other DNA sequences in this sample. This sequence joins TRBV19 and TRBJ1-5; D remains unclear. Germline lookup yields CDR1 LNHDA and CDR2 SQIVND (reference sequence). The CDR3 is 13 amino acids. V was shortened by 0 bases and J by 2 bases, with 2 bases between the two germline ends. As DNA, the CDR3 is TGTGCCAGTAGTATAGAGGGCAATCAGCCCCAGCATTTT. Amino acids: CASSIEGNQPQHF.